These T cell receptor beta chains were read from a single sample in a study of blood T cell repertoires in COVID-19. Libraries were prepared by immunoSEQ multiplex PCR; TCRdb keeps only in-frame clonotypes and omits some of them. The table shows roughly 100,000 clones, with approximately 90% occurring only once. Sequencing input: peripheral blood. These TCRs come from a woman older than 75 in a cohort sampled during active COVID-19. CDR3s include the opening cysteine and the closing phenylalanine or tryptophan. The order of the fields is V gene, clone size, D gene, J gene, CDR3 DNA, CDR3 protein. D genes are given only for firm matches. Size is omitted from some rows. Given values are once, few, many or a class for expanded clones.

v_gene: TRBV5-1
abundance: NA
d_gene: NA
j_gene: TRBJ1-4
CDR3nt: TGCGCCAGCAGGTCAGGGTTGGATGAAAAACTGTTTTTT
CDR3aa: CASRSGLDEKLFF

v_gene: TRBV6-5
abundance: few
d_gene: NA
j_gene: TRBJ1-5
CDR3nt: TGTGCCAGCAACCCGACAGGAAGCAATCAGCCCCAGCATTTT
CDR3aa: CASNPTGSNQPQHF

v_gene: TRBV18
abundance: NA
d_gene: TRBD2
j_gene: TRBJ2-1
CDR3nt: TGTGCCAGCTCACTGAAGACTAGCGGCGATGAGCAGTTCTTC
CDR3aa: CASSLKTSGDEQFF

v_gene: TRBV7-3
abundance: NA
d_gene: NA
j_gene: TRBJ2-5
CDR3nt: TGTGCCAGCAGCTTAAGCGCGGGAGAGACCCAGTACTTC
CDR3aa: CASSLSAGETQYF

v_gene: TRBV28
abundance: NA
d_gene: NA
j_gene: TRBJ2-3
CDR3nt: TGTGCCAGCAGTCCCCCTCCTAGCACAGATACGCAGTATTTT
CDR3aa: CASSPPPSTDTQYF

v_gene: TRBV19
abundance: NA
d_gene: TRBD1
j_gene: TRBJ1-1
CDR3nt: TGTGCCAGTAGTCCTGGGGACAGGGGCACGTTCACTGAAGCTTTCTTT
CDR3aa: CASSPGDRGTFTEAFF

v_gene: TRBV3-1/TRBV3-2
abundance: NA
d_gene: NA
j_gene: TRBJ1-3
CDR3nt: TGTGCCAGCAGCCAAGATTTAAGGCCGGGCTCTGGAAACACCATATATTTT
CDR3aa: CASSQDLRPGSGNTIYF

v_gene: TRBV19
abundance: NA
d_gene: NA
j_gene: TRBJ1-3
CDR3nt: TGTGCCAGTAGTATAGAAGGACAGAGCTCTGGAAACACCATATATTTT
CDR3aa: CASSIEGQSSGNTIYF

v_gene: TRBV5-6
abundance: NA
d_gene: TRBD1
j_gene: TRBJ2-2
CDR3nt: TGTGCCAGCAGCTCCGGGACAGGACTCACCGGGGAGCTGTTTTTT
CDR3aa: CASSSGTGLTGELFF

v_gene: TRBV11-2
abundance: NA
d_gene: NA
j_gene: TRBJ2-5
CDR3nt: TGTGCCAGCAGCCTCCGGGCAACCGGAGAGGGAGAGACCCAGTACTTC
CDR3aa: CASSLRATGEGETQYF

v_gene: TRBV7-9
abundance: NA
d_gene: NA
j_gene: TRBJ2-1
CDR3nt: TGTGCCAGCAGCTTAGTCCCAGAACATGAGCAGTTCTTC
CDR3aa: CASSLVPEHEQFF

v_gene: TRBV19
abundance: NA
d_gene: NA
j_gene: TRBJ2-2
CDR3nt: TGTGCCAGTAGTATAGATCGGGTCGGGGAGCTGTTTTTT
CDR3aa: CASSIDRVGELFF

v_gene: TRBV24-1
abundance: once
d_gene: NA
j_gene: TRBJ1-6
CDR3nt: TGTGCCACCAGTGTCCAGACAATCAGCTCCTATAATTCACCCCTCCACTTT
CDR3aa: CATSVQTISSYNSPLHF

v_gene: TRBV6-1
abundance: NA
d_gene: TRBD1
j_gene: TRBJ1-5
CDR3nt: TGTGCCAGCAGTGAACAGGGACAGGGTTTTCAGCCCCAGCATTTT
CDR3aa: CASSEQGQGFQPQHF

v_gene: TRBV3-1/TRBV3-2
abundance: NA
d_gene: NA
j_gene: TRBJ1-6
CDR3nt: TGTGCCAGCAGCCAAGGGTTAGCGGATTCACCCCTCCACTTT
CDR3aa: CASSQGLADSPLHF

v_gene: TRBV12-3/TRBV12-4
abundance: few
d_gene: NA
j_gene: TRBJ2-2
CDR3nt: TGTGCCAGCAGGGGGACACGTTCGGGGGAGCTGTTTTTT
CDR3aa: CASRGTRSGELFF

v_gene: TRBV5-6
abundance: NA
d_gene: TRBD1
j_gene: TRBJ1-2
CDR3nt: TGTGCCAGCAGCTTGGGTGCAGGGGGAGTAGTTAACTATGGCTACACCTTC
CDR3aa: CASSLGAGGVVNYGYTF

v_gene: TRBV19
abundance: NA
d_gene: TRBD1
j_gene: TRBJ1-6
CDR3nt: TGTGCCAGTAGTATGCACAGTCGGGACAGGGGGTATTCACCCCTCCACTTT
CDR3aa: CASSMHSRDRGYSPLHF

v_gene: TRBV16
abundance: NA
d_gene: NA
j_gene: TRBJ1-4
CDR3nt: TGTGCCAGCAGCCAACCTTACGGAGGGGAGAGTAGTGGAAAACTGTTTTTT
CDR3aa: CASSQPYGGESSGKLFF

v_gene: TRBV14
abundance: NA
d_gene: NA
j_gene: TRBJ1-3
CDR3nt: TGTGCCAGCAGCCTCCGGAGGGTAGTTGGAAACACCATATATTTT
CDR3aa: CASSLRRVVGNTIYF

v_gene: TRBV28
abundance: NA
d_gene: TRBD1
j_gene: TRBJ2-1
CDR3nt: TGTGCCAGCAGCAATTCGGACAGGGCCTACAATGAGCAGTTCTTC
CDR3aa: CASSNSDRAYNEQFF

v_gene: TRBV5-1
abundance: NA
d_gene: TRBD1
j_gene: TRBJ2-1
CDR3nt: TGCGCCAGCACCACGGCGGGACAGGGGTACAATGAGCAGTTCTTC
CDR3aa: CASTTAGQGYNEQFF

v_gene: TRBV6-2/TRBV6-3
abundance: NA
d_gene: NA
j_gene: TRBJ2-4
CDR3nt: TGTGCCAGCAGTTACGTAGAGACGGGGGACATTCAGTACTTC
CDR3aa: CASSYVETGDIQYF

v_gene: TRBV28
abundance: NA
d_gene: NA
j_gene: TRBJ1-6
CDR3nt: TGTGCCAGCAGTTTGCACAGGGAAAAGAGTTCACCCCTCCACTTT
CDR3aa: CASSLHREKSSPLHF

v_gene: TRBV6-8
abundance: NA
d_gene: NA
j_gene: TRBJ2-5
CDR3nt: TGTGCCAGCAGGCAAGGCCGGGGTGAAGAAGAGACCCAGTACTTC
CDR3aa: CASRQGRGEEETQYF

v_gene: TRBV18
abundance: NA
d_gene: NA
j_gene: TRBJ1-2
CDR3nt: TGTGCCAGCTCACCCCTCGAAGAGGGATATGGCTACACCTTC
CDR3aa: CASSPLEEGYGYTF

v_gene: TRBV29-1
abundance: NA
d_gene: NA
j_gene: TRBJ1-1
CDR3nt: TGCAGCGTTGAGGGACAACCTAACACTGAAGCTTTCTTT
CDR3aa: CSVEGQPNTEAFF

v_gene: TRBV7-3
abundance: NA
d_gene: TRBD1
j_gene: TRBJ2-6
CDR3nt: TGTGCCAGCAGCTTAGTTACGACAGGGGGGGCCAACGTCCTGACTTTC
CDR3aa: CASSLVTTGGANVLTF

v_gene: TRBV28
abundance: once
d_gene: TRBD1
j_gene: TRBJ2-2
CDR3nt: TGTGCCAACCCCTCGGGACAGGTGGTCACCGGGGAGCTGTTTTTT
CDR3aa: CANPSGQVVTGELFF